The 9 T cell receptor beta chains listed next were all sequenced from one sample in a study of T cells after yellow fever vaccination. TCRdb itself ran the 5' RACE reads through MiXCR, one entry per CDR3 protein. The sample lists hundreds of thousands of distinct CDR3 sequences, around a sixth occurring once. Sequences were derived from PBMCs, sampled before the yellow fever booster vaccination. These receptors were taken from a man between 18 and 35 years old who received the YFV17D yellow fever vaccine.

The sample holds a few counts of this clonotype. V and J are TRBV2 and TRBJ2-2; no reliable D call. Germline V lookup: CDR1 SNHLY, CDR2 FYNNEI. The CDR3 extends over 15 amino acids. Trimming pared 8 bases from V and 7 bases from J, leaving 20 bases between. CDR3 nucleotide sequence: TGTGCCAGCGGACGGACCGCTCTGGAACACGGGGAGCTGTTTTTT. The encoded protein is CASGRTALEHGELFF.

This clonotype came up a few times. The rearrangement joins TRBV29-1 to TRBJ2-2; 11 bases match TRBD1. CDR1 SQVTM and CDR2 ANQGSEA come from the germline V gene. After removal of 6 bases from V and 7 bases from J, the junction contained 7 bases not matched to a gene. This CDR3 region has 14 residues. The CDR3 reads CSVLWDRGYGELFF. In DNA form, the CDR3 reads TGCAGCGTGCTTTGGGACAGGGGGTACGGGGAGCTGTTTTTT.

J is TRBJ2-7 and V is TRBV27; D not resolved. Germline V gene sequence: CDR1 MNHEY, CDR2 SMNVEV (reference sequence). The CDR3 loop spans 13 amino acids. The V and J ends lost 0 bases and 5 bases respectively, with 8 bases between them. Here the CDR3 reads CASSLSMGNEQYF. CDR3 bases: TGTGCCAGCAGTTTATCTATGGGGAACGAGCAGTACTTC.

This clonotype was recorded a few times. The V and J genes are TRBV30 and TRBJ2-3; perhaps TRBD2 as D (6 bases). Trimming cost V 1 base and J 6 bases, with 11 bases left between them. CDR3 length equals 13 residues. Per the germline V gene, CDR1 is GTSNPN and CDR2 is SVGIG (reference sequence). CDR3 DNA: TGTGCCTGGAGTGCCGGGGGTCGGGATACGCAGTATTTT. Protein: CAWSAGGRDTQYF. Together with reference TRBV30 and TRBJ2-3, the CDR3 gives the full variable domain: SQTIHQWPATLVQPVGSPLSLECTVEGTSNPNLYWYRQAAGRGLQLLFYSVGIGQISSEVPQNLSASRPQDRQFILSSKKLLLSDSGFYLCAWSAGGRDTQYFGPGTRLTVL.

The V and J genes are TRBV20-1 and TRBJ2-3; D assignment may be TRBD1 or TRBD2 (5 bases each). The CDR3 sequence is 16 residues long. V lost 6 bases, J lost 0 bases, and 19 bases lay in between. Germline V gene sequence: CDR1 DFQATT, CDR2 SNEGSKA (reference sequence). CDR3 protein: CSAPRAGGGSTDTQYF. The CDR3 DNA is TGCAGTGCCCCCAGGGCGGGCGGTGGAAGCACAGATACGCAGTATTTT.

The rearrangement uses TRBV9 and TRBJ2-3; the D call may be TRBD1 or TRBD2 (5 bases each). The germline gives CDR1 SGDLS, CDR2 YYNGEE. V lost 4 bases and J lost 2, with 14 bases in between. The CDR3 sequence is 15 residues long. The CDR3 here is CASSTAQGATDTQYF. CDR3 bases: TGTGCCAGCAGCACGGCTCAGGGAGCCACAGATACGCAGTATTTT.

The rearrangement uses TRBV7-2 and TRBJ2-7; D unresolved. V was clipped by 3 bases and J by 1 base, with 10 bases between them. Germline V gene data show CDR1 as SGHTA and CDR2 as FQGNSA. This CDR3 is built from 14 residues. The CDR3 region is CASSFGWTSYEQYF. CDR3 in DNA: TGTGCCAGCAGCTTCGGTTGGACGTCCTACGAGCAGTACTTC.

The genes are TRBV5-5 and TRBJ2-2, with 8 bases that match TRBD1. V lost 3 bases and J lost 4; bases outside the gene matches: 8. The CDR3 is 16 residues long. Germline values: CDR1 SGHKS, CDR2 YYEKEE (reference sequence). The CDR3 DNA is TGTGCCAGCAGCTGGGTGGACAGGGCGGGCACCGGGGAGCTGTTTTTT. The encoded protein is CASSWVDRAGTGELFF. The complete variable domain, with remaining parts taken from reference TRBV5-5 and TRBJ2-2, reads DAGVTQSPTHLIKTRGQQVTLRCSPISGHKSVSWYQQVLGQGPQFIFQYYEKEERGRGNFPDRFSARQFPNYSSELNVNALLLGDSALYLCASSWVDRAGTGELFFGEGSRLTVL.

This chain uses TRBV6-2 or TRBV6-3 with TRBJ2-7; tentatively, D is TRBD1 (5 bases). Germline-derived CDR1 and CDR2 are MNHEY and SVGEGT. V was clipped by 10 bases and J by 4 bases, with 11 bases between them. The CDR3 consists of 11 residues. The CDR3: CATGQGYEQYV. The CDR3 DNA sequence: TGTGCCACCGGGCAGGGTTACGAGCAGTACGTC.